Listed here is a single TCR beta chain. TCRdb reprocessed the 5' RACE reads and stores each CDR3 protein as one record, lacking DNA. The sample includes more than 75,000 distinct CDR3 sequences. These data are taken from a study of monozygotic twins with inflammatory bowel disease. Blood samples of approximately 2.4 ml were drawn from every donor. This TCR derives from a human donor with ulcerative colitis or Crohn's disease, or a healthy co-twin of an affected twin (not recorded which). Source material: blood.

CDR3 sequence: CASSASSGGAFEQFF. V usage is TRBV12-3 or TRBV12-4 and J usage is TRBJ2-1; the D call from TCRdb, TRBD2, cannot be confirmed without DNA. The CDR3 length is 15 residues.